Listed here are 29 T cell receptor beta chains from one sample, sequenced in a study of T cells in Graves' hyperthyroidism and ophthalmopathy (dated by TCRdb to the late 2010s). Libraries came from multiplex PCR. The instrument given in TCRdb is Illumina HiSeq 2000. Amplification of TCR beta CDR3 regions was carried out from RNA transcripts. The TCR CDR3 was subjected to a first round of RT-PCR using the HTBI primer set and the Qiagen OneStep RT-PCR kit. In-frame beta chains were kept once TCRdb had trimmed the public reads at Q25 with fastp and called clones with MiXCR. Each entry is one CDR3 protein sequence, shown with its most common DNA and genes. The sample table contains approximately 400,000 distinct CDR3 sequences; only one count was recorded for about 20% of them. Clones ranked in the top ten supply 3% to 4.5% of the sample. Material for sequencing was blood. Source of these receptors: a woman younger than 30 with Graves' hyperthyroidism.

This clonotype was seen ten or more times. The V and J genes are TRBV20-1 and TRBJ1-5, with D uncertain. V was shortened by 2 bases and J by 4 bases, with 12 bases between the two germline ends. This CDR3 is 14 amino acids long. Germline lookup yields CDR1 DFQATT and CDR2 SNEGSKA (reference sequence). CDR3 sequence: CSARSGYLNQPQHF. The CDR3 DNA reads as TGCAGTGCTAGATCAGGATATCTTAATCAGCCCCAGCATTTT.

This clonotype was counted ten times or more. This CDR3 reads CASTMGWGTGELFF. The CDR3 coding sequence is TGTGCCAGCACGATGGGATGGGGCACCGGGGAGCTGTTTTTT. The rearrangement uses TRBV12-3 or TRBV12-4 and TRBJ2-2; D is unresolved. The length of the CDR3 is 14 residues. Trimming pared 7 bases from V and 4 bases from J, leaving 13 bases between.

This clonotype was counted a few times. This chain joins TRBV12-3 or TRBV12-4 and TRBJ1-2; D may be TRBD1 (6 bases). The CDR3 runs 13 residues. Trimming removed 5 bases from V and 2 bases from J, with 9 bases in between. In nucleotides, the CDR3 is TGTGCCAGCAGTCGCGGGACAAACTATGGCTACACCTTC. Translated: CASSRGTNYGYTF.

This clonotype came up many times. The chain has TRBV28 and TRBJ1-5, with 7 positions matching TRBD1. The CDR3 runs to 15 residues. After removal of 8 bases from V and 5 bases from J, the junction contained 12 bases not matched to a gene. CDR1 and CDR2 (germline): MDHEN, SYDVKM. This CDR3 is CASRTVQGGYQPQHF. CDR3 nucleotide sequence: TGTGCCAGCCGAACTGTCCAGGGGGGTTATCAGCCCCAGCATTTT.

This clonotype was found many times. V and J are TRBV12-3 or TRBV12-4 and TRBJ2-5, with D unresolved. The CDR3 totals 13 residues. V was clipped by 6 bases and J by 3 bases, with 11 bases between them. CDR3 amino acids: CASSLLRKETQYF. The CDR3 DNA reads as TGTGCCAGCAGCCTTCTTAGGAAAGAGACCCAGTACTTC.

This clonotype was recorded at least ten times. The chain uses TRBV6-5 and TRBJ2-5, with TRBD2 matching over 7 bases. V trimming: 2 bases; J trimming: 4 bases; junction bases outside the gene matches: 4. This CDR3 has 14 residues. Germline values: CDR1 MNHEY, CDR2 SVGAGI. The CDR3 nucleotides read TGTGCCAGCAGTTACGGCCCGGGGGGAGAGACCCAGTACTTC. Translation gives CASSYGPGGETQYF.

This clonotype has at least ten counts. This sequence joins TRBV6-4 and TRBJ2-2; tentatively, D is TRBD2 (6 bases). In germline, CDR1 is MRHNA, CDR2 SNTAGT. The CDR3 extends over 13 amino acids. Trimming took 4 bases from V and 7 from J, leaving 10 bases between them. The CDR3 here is CASSAGDDGELFF. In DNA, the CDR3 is TGTGCCAGCAGTGCGGGGGATGACGGGGAGCTGTTTTTT.

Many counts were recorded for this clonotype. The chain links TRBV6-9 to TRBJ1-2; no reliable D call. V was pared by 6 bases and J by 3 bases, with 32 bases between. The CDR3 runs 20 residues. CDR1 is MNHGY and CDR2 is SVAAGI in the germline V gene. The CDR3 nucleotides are TGTGCCAGCAGGAATGACCCCGGGGTTAATAAGTCGAACAGAGACTATGGCTACACCTTC. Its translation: CASRNDPGVNKSNRDYGYTF.

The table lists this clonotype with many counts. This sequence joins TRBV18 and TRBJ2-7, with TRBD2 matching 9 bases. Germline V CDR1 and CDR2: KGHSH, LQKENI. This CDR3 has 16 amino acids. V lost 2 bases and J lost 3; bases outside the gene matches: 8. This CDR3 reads CASSPTTSGHFYEQYF. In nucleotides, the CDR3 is TGTGCCAGCTCACCAACGACTAGCGGCCACTTCTACGAGCAGTACTTC.

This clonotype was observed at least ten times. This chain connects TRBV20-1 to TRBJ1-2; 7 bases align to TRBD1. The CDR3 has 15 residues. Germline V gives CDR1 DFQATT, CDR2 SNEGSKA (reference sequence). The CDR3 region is CTLPIDRAIGYGYTF. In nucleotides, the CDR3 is TGCACCCTGCCCATCGACAGGGCGATTGGCTATGGCTACACCTTC.

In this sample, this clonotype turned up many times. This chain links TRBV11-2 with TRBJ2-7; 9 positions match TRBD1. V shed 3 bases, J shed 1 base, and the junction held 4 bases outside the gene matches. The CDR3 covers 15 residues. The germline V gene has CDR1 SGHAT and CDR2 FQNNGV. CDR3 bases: TGTGCCAGCAGCTTGGGACAGGGTCTATCCTACGAGCAGTACTTC. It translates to CASSLGQGLSYEQYF.

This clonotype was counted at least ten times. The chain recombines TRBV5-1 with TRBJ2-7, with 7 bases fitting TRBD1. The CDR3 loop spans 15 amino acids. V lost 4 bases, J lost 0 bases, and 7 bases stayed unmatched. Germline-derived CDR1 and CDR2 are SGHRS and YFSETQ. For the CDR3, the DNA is TGCGCCAGCAGCCCGGACAGGATTGTCTCCTACGAGCAGTACTTC. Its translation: CASSPDRIVSYEQYF.

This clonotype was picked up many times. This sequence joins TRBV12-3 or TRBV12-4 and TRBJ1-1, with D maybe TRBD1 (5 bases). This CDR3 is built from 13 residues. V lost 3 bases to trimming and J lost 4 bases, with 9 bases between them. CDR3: CASSFGGSTEAFF. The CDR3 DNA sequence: TGTGCCAGCAGTTTCGGGGGGAGCACTGAAGCTTTCTTT.

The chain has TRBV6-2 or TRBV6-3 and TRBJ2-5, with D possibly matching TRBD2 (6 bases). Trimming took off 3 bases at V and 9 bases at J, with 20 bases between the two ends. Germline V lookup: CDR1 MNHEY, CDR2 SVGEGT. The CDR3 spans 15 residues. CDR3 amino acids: CASSYGGTGPSPQYF. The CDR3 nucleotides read TGTGCCAGCAGTTATGGGGGGACCGGCCCCTCCCCCCAGTACTTC.

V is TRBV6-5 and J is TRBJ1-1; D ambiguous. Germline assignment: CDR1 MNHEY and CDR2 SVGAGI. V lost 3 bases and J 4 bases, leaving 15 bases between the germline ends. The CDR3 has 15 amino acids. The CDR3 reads CASSYLDRKGTEAFF. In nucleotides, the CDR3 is TGTGCCAGCAGTTATTTGGATCGCAAGGGCACTGAAGCTTTCTTT.

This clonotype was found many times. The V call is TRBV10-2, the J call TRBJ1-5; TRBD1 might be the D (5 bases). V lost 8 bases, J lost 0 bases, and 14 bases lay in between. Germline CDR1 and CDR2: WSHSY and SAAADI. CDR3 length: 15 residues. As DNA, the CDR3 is TGCGCCAGCGGAAGACAGCAATATAGCAATCAGCCCCAGCATTTT. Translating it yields CASGRQQYSNQPQHF.

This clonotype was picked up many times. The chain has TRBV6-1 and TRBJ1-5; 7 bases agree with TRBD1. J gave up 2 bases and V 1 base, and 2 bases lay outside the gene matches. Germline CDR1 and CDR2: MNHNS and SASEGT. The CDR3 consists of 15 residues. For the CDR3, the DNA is TGTGCCAGCAGTGAAGGGGGGACAGGCAATCAGCCCCAGCATTTT. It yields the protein CASSEGGTGNQPQHF.

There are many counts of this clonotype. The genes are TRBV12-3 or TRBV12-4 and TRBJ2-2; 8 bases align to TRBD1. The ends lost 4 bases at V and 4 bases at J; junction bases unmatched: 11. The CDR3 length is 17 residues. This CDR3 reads CASSSLRGRRVTGELFF. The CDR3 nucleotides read TGTGCCAGCAGTTCTCTCAGGGGGCGCAGGGTCACCGGGGAGCTGTTTTTT.

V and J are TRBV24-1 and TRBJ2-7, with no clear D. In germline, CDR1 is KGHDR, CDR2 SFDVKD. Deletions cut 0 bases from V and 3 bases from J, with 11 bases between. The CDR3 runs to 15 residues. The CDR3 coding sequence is TGTGCCACCAGTGATTTGTGGCAAAGTGACTACGAGCAGTACTTC. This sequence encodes CATSDLWQSDYEQYF.

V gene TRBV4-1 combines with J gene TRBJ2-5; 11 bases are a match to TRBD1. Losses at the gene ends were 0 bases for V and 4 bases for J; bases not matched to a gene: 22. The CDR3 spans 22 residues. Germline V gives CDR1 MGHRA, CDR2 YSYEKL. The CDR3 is CASSQDWGAGQGAAGVRETQYF. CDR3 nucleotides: TGCGCCAGCAGCCAAGATTGGGGTGCCGGACAGGGGGCCGCCGGTGTGCGAGAGACCCAGTACTTC.

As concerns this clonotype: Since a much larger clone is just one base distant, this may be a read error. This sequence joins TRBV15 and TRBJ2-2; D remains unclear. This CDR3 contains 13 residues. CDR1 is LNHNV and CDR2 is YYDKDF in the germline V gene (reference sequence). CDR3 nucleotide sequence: TGTGTCACCAGCAGATGGGACACCGGGGAGCTGTTTTTT. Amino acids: CVTSRWDTGELFF. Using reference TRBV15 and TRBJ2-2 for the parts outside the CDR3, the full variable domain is DAMVIQNPRYQVTQFGKPVTLSCSQTLNHNVMYWYQQKSSQAPKLLFHYYDKDFNNEADTPDNFQSRRPNTSFCFLDIRSPGLGDTAMYLCVTSRWDTGELFFGEGSRLTVL.

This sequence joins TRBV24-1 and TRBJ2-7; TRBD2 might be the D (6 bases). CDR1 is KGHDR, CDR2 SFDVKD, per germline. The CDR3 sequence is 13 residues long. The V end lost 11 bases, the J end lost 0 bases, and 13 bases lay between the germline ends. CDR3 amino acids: CAISDGSSYEQYF. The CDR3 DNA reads TGTGCCATTTCGGACGGGAGCTCCTACGAGCAGTACTTC.

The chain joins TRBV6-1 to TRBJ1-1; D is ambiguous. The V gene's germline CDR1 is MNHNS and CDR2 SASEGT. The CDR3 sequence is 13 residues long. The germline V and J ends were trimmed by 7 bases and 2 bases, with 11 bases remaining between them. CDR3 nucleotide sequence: TGTGCCAGCATGGCACAGCTAAACACTGAAGCTTTCTTT. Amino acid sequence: CASMAQLNTEAFF.

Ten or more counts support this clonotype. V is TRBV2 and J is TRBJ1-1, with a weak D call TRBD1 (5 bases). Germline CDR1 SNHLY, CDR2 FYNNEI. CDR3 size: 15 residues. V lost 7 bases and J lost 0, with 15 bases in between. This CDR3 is CASKAAGNMNTEAFF. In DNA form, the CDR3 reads TGTGCCAGCAAGGCGGCAGGGAATATGAACACTGAAGCTTTCTTT.

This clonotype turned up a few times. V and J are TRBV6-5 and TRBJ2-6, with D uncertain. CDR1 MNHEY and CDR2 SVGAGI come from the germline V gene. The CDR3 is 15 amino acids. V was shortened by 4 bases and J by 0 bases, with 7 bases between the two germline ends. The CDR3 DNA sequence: TGTGCCAGCAGTTTAATCACCTCTGGGGCCAACGTCCTGACTTTC. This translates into CASSLITSGANVLTF.

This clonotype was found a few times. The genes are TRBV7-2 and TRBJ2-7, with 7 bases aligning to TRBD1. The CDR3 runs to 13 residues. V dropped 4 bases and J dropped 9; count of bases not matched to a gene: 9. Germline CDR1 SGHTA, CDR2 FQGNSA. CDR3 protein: CASSSRTGGGQYF. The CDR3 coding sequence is TGTGCCAGCAGCTCCCGGACAGGTGGGGGGCAGTACTTC.

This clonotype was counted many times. Here the CDR3 DNA reads TGTGCCAGCAGCTTTTCCGGAGGGCCCTCCTCTGGAAACACCATATATTTT. This translates into CASSFSGGPSSGNTIYF. The rearrangement joins TRBV11-2 to TRBJ1-3; D not certain. The CDR3 runs to 17 residues. V was trimmed by 3 bases and J by 0 bases, leaving 15 bases between them. The germline gives CDR1 SGHAT, CDR2 FQNNGV. Full variable domain (missing parts from reference TRBV11-2 and TRBJ1-3): EAGVAQSPRYKIIEKRQSVAFWCNPISGHATLYWYQQILGQGPKLLIQFQNNGVVDDSQLPKDRFSAERLKGVDSTLKIQPAKLEDSAVYLCASSFSGGPSSGNTIYFGEGSWLTVV.

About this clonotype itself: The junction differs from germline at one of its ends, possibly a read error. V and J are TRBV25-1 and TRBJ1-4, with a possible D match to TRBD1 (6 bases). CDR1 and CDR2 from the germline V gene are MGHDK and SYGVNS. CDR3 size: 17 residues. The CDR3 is CASSEWGRGQRNEKLLF. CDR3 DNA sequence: TGTGCCAGCAGTGAATGGGGTCGCGGACAGCGAAATGAAAAACTGTTGTTT.

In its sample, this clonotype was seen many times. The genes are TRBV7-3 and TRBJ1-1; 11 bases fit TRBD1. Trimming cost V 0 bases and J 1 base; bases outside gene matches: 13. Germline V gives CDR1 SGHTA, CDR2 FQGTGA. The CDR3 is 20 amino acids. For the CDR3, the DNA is TGTGCCAGCAGCTTAACGGGAGGGACAGGGGGTTCTCGGGAGAACACTGAAGCTTTCTTT. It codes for CASSLTGGTGGSRENTEAFF. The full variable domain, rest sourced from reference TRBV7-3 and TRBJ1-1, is GAGVSQTPSNKVTEKGKYVELRCDPISGHTALYWYRQSLGQGPEFLIYFQGTGAADDSGLPNDRFFAVRPEGSVSTLKIQRTERGDSAVYLCASSLTGGTGGSRENTEAFFGQGTRLTVV.